Listed below are T cell receptor beta chains from one sample, sequenced in a study of cytomegalovirus exposure and HLA in healthy donors. Sequencing used immunoSEQ multiplex PCR; TCRdb keeps in-frame clones, though not all of them. The sample holds some 170,000 clones, 70% to 90% seen once. Sequences were obtained from PBMCs. The source of these receptors is a woman in her twenties or thirties in good health and CMV-seronegative. Both conserved end residues are part of each CDR3. Each record gives: CDR3 protein, clone size, J gene, V gene. The size field is filled for only some rows; it gives once, few, many or a size class.

CDR3aa: CASSQCVRGYSNQPQHF
abundance: .
j_gene: TRBJ1-5
v_gene: TRBV23-1

CDR3aa: CAGGLAGGPHTQYF
abundance: .
j_gene: TRBJ2-3
v_gene: TRBV7-9

CDR3aa: CASSWDRVNTEAFF
abundance: once
j_gene: TRBJ1-1
v_gene: TRBV27

CDR3aa: CAWSVQGAGEAFF
abundance: .
j_gene: TRBJ1-1
v_gene: TRBV30

CDR3aa: CASSLDLASLGYTF
abundance: .
j_gene: TRBJ1-2
v_gene: TRBV5-1

CDR3aa: CASSRVAGELFF
abundance: .
j_gene: TRBJ2-2
v_gene: TRBV19

CDR3aa: CASKNAGENYGYTF
abundance: .
j_gene: TRBJ1-2
v_gene: TRBV25-1

CDR3aa: CASSEARNGYYTF
abundance: once
j_gene: TRBJ1-2
v_gene: TRBV2

CDR3aa: CASGFSGSPEQYF
abundance: .
j_gene: TRBJ2-7
v_gene: TRBV12-5

CDR3aa: CASSAGTSSLALHF
abundance: .
j_gene: TRBJ1-6
v_gene: TRBV6-1

CDR3aa: CASSPEWGLTDTQYF
abundance: .
j_gene: TRBJ2-3
v_gene: TRBV11-1

CDR3aa: CASSLYSSEAFF
abundance: .
j_gene: TRBJ1-1
v_gene: TRBV5-4

CDR3aa: CASTGEGLNEQFF
abundance: .
j_gene: TRBJ2-1
v_gene: TRBV7-9

CDR3aa: CASSPSGTSSYEQYF
abundance: once
j_gene: TRBJ2-7
v_gene: TRBV9

CDR3aa: CASSRTATYEQYF
abundance: once
j_gene: TRBJ2-7
v_gene: TRBV19

CDR3aa: CASSLGLARSYEQYF
abundance: .
j_gene: .
v_gene: TRBV27

CDR3aa: CASSTGQNYGYTF
abundance: .
j_gene: TRBJ1-2
v_gene: TRBV5-1

CDR3aa: CASSQGQHYEQYF
abundance: .
j_gene: TRBJ2-7
v_gene: TRBV4-3

CDR3aa: CSVSGDRGEKLFF
abundance: .
j_gene: TRBJ1-4
v_gene: TRBV29-1

CDR3aa: CASSLANGGAISYEQYF
abundance: .
j_gene: TRBJ2-7
v_gene: TRBV5-4

CDR3aa: CASRPRQGGATNEKLFF
abundance: .
j_gene: TRBJ1-4
v_gene: TRBV27

CDR3aa: CASRYRGPNTEAFF
abundance: .
j_gene: TRBJ1-1
v_gene: TRBV25-1